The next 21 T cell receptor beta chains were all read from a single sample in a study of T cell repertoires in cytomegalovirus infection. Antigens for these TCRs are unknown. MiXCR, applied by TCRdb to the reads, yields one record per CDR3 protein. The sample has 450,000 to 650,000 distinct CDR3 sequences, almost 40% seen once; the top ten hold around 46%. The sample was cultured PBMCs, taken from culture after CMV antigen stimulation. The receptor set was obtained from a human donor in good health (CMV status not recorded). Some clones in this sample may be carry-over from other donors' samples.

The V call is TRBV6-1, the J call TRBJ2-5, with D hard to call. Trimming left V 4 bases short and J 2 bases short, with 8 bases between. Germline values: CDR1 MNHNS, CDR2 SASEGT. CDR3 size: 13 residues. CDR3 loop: CASSASVQETQYF. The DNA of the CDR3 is TGTGCCAGCAGTGCATCCGTGCAAGAGACCCAGTACTTC.

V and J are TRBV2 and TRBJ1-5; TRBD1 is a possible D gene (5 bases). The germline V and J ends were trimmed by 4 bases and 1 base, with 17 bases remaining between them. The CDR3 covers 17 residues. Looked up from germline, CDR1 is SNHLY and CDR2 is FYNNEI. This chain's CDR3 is CASSAGPRMGSNQPQHF. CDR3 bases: TGTGCCAGCAGTGCGGGACCGAGAATGGGGAGCAATCAGCCCCAGCATTTT.

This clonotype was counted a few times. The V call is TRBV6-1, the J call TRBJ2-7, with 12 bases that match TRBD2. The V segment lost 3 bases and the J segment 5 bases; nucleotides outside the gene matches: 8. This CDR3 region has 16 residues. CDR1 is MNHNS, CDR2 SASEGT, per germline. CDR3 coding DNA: TGTGCCAGCAGTGAGTCTAGCGGGAGGGCCAAGGACGAGCAGTACTTC. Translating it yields CASSESSGRAKDEQYF.

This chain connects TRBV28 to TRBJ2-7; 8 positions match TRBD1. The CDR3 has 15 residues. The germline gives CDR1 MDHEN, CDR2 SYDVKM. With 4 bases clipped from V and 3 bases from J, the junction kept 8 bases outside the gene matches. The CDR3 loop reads CASSSTGTGLYEQYF. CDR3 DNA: TGTGCCAGCAGTTCAACCGGGACAGGCCTCTACGAGCAGTACTTC.

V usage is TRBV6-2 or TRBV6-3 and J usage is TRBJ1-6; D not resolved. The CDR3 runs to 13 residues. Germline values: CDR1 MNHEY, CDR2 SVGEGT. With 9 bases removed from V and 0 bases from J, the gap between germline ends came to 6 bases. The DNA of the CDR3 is TGTGCCAGTCCGAGCTCCTATAATTCACCCCTCCACTTT. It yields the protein CASPSSYNSPLHF.

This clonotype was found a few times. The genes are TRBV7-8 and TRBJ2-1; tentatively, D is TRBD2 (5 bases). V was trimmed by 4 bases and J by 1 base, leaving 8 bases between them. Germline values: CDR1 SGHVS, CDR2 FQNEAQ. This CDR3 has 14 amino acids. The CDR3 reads CASSYGVSYNEQFF. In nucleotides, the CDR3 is TGTGCCAGCAGCTACGGGGTATCCTACAATGAGCAGTTCTTC. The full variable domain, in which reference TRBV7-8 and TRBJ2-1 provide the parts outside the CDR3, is GAGVSQSPRYKVAKRGQDVALRCDPISGHVSLFWYQQALGQGPEFLTYFQNEAQLDKSGLPSDRFFAERPEGSVSTLKIQRTQQEDSAVYLCASSYGVSYNEQFFGPGTRLTVL.

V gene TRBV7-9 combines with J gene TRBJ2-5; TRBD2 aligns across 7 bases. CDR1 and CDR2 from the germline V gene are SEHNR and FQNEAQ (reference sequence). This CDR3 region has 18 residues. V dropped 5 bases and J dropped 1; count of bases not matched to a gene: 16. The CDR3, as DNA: TGTGCCAGCAGCCCCCGACTAGCAGGGCCCGTTCTCCAAGAGACCCAGTACTTC. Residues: CASSPRLAGPVLQETQYF.

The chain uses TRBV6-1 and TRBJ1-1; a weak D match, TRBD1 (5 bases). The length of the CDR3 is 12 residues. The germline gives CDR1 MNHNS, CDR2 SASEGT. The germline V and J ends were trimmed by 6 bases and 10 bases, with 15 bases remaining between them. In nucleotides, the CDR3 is TGTGCCAGCAGCCTCCGACAGTTGCGAGCTTTCTTT. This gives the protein CASSLRQLRAFF.

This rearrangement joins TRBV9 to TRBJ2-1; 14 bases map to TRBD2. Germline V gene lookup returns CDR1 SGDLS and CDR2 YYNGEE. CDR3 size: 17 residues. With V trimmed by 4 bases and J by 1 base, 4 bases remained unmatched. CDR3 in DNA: TGTGCCAGCAGCCTGGGGACTAGCGGGGGATCCTACAATGAGCAGTTCTTC. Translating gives CASSLGTSGGSYNEQFF.

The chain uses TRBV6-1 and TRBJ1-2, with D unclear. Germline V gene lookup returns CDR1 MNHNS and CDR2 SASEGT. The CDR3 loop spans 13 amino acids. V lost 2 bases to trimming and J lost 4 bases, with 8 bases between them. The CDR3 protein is CASSESSFYGYTF. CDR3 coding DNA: TGTGCCAGCAGTGAATCTTCCTTCTATGGCTACACCTTC.

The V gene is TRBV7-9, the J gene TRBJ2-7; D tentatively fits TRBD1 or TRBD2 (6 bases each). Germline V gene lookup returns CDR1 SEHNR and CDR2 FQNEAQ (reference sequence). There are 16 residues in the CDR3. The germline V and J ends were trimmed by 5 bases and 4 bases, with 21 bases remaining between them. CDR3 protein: CASSPDLGEGGYEQYF. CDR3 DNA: TGTGCCAGCAGCCCGGACTTGGGCGAGGGGGGTTACGAGCAGTACTTC. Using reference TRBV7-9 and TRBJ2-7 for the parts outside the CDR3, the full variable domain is DTGVSQNPRHKITKRGQNVTFRCDPISEHNRLYWYRQTLGQGPEFLTYFQNEAQLEKSRLLSDRFSAERPKGSFSTLEIQRTEQGDSAMYLCASSPDLGEGGYEQYFGPGTRLTVT.

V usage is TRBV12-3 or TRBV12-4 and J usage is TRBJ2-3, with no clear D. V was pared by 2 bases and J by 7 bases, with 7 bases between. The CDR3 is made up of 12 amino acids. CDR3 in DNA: TGTGCCAGCAGTTTAATAGGACATACGCAGTATTTT. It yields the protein CASSLIGHTQYF.

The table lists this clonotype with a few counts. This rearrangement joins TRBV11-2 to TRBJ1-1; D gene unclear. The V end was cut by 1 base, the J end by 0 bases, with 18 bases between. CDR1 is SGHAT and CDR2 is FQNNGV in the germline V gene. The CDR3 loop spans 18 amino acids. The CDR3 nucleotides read TGTGCCAGCAGCTTAGCGGCGGTGCTTCTTCAGATGAACACTGAAGCTTTCTTT. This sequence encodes CASSLAAVLLQMNTEAFF.

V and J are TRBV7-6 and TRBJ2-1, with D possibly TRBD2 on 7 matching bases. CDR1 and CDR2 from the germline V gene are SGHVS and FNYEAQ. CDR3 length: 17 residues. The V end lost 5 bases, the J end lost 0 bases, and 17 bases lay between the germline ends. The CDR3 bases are TGTGCCAGCAGCCCCCGAGGGGGGGGTAGCTCCTACAATGAGCAGTTCTTC. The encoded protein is CASSPRGGGSSYNEQFF. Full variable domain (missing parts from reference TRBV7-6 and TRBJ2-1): GAGVSQSPRYKVTKRGQDVALRCDPISGHVSLYWYRQALGQGPEFLTYFNYEAQQDKSGLPNDRFSAERPEGSISTLTIQRTEQRDSAMYRCASSPRGGGSSYNEQFFGPGTRLTVL.

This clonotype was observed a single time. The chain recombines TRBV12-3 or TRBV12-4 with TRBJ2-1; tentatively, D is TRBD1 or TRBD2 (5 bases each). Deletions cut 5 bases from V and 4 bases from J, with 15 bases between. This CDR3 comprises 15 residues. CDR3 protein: CASSPLGTNYNEQFF. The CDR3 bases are TGTGCCAGCAGTCCCCTGGGGACCAATTACAATGAGCAGTTCTTC.

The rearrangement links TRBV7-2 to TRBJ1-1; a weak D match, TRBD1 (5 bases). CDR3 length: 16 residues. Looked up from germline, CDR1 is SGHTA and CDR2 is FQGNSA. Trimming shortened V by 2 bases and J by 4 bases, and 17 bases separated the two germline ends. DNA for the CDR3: TGTGCCAGCAGCTTAAGCCCCGTGGTTGGGGGCACTGAAGCTTTCTTT. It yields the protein CASSLSPVVGGTEAFF. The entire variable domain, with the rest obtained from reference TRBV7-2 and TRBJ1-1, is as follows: GAGVSQSPSNKVTEKGKDVELRCDPISGHTALYWYRQSLGQGLEFLIYFQGNSAPDKSGLPSDRFSAERTGGSVSTLTIQRTQQEDSAVYLCASSLSPVVGGTEAFFGQGTRLTVV.

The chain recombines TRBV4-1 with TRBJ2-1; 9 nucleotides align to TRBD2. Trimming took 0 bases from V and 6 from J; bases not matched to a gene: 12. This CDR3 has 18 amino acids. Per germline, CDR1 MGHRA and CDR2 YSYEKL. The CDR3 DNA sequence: TGCGCCAGCAGCCAAGATAGAGCCGGCTTAGCGGGAGTCAATGAGCAGTTCTTC. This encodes CASSQDRAGLAGVNEQFF.

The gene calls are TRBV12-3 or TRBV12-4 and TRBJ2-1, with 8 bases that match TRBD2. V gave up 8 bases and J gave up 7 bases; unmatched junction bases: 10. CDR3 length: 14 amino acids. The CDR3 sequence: CASFYGGGRNEQFF. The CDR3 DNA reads TGTGCCAGCTTTTACGGGGGGGGACGGAATGAGCAGTTCTTC.

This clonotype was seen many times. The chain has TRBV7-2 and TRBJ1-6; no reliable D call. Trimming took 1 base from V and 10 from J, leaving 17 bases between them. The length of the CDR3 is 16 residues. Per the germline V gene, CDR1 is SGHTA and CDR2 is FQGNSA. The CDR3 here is CASSLEEGSGGSPLHF. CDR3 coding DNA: TGTGCCAGCAGCTTAGAGGAAGGGTCGGGAGGATCACCCCTCCACTTT.

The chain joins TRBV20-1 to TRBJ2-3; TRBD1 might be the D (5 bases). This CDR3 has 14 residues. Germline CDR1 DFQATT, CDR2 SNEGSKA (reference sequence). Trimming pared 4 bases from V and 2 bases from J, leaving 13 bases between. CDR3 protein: CSATDMRATDTQYF. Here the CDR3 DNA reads TGCAGTGCTACGGACATGAGAGCCACAGATACGCAGTATTTT.

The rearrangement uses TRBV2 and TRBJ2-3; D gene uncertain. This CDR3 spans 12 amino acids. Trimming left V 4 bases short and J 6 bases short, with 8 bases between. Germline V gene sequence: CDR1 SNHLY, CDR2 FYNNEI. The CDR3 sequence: CASSGTTDTQYF. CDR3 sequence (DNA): TGTGCCAGCAGTGGGACCACCGATACGCAGTATTTT.